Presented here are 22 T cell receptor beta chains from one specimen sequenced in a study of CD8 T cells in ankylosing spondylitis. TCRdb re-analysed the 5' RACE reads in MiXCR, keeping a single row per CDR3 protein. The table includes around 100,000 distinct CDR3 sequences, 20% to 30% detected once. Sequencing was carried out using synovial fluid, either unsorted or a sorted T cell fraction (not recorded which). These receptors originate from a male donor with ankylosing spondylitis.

CDR3 region: CASSVDRGHEQYV. CDR3 nucleotide sequence: TGCGCCAGCAGCGTGGACAGGGGCCACGAGCAGTACGTC. The chain employs TRBV4-1 and TRBJ2-7; 9 positions match TRBD1. The CDR3 runs to 13 residues. Germline V gives CDR1 MGHRA, CDR2 YSYEKL. Losses at the gene ends were 5 bases for V and 5 bases for J; bases not matched to a gene: 4.

The CDR3 DNA reads as TGCGCCAGCAGCTTGGCCACGGGGGCTGAAGCTTTCTTT. It yields the protein CASSLATGAEAFF. The chain carries TRBV5-1 and TRBJ1-1, with a weak D call TRBD1 (5 bases). Between the trimmed V and J ends, which lost 0 bases and 6 bases, there was a span of 9 bases. The CDR3 loop spans 13 amino acids. CDR1 is SGHRS, CDR2 YFSETQ, per germline.

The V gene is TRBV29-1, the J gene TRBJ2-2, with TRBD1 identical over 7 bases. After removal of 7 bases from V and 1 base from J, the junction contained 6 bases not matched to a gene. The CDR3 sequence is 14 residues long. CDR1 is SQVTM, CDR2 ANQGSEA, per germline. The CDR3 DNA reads TGCAGCGGGGGGACAGACCAGAACACCGGGGAGCTGTTTTTT. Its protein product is CSGGTDQNTGELFF.

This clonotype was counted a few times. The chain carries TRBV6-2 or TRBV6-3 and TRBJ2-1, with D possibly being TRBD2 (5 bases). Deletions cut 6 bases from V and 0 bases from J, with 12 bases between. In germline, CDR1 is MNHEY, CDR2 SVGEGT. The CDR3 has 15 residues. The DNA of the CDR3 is TGTGCCAGCAGCCGGTCCCGGGGCTCCTACAATGAGCAGTTCTTC. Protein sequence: CASSRSRGSYNEQFF.

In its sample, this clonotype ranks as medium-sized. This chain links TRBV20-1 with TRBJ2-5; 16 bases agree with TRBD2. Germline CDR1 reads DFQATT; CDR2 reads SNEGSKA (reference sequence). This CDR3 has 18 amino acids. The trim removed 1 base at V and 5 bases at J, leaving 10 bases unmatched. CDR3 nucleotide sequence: TGCAGTGCTAGAGTCACCGGGACTAGCGGGAGGGCCTGGGAGACCCAGTACTTC. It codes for CSARVTGTSGRAWETQYF.

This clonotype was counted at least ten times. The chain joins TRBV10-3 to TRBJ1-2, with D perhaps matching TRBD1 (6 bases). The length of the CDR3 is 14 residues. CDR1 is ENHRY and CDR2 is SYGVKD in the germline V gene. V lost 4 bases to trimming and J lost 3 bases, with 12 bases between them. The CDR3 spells CAISGSQGYYGYTF. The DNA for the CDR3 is TGTGCCATCAGTGGGTCACAGGGTTACTATGGCTACACCTTC.

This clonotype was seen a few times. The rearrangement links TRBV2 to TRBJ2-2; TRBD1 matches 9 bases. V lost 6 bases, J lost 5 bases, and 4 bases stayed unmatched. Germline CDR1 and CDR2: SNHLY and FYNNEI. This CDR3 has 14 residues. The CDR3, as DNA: TGTGCCAGCAGGAACAGGGGGCGGACCGGGGAGCTGTTTTTT. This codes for CASRNRGRTGELFF.

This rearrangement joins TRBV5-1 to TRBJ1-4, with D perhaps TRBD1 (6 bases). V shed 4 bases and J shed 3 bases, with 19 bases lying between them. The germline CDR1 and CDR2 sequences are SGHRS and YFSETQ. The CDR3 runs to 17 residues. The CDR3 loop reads CASSRETTGLPNEKLFF. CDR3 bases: TGCGCCAGCAGCAGGGAGACAACAGGGCTTCCTAATGAAAAACTGTTTTTT.

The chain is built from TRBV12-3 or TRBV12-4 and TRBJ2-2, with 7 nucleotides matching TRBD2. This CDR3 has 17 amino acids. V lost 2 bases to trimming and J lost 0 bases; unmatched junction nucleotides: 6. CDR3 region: CASSLIVGGANTGELFF. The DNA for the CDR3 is TGTGCCAGCAGTTTAATTGTGGGGGGGGCGAACACCGGGGAGCTGTTTTTT.

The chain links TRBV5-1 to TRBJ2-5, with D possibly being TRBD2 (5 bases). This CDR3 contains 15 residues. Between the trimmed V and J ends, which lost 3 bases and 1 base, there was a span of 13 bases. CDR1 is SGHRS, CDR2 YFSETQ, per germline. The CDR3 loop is CASSWSSGSQETQYF. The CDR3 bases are TGCGCCAGCAGCTGGAGTTCGGGGAGCCAAGAGACCCAGTACTTC.

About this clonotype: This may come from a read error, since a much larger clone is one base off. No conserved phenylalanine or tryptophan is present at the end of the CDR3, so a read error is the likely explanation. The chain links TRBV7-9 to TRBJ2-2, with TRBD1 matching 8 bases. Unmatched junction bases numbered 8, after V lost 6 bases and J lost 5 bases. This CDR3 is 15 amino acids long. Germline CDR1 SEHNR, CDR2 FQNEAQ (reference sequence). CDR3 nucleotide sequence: TGTGCCAGCAGTACCCAGGGGGCGCGGACCGGGGAGCTGTTTTAT. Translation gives CASSTQGARTGELFY.

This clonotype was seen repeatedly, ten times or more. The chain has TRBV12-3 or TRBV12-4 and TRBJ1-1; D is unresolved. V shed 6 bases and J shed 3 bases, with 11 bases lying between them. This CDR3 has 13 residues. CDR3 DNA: TGTGCCAGCAGCCGGAATATAGACACTGAAGCTTTCTTT. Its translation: CASSRNIDTEAFF.

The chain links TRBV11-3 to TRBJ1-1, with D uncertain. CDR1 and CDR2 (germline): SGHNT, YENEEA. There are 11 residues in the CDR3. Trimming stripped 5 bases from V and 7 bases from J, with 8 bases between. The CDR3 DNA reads TGTGCCAGCAGCCCCATTGTTGAAGCTTTCTTT. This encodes CASSPIVEAFF.

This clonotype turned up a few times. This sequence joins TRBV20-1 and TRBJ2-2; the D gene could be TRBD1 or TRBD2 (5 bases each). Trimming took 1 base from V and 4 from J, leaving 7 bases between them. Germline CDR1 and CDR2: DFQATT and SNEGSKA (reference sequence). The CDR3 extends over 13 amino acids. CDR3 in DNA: TGCAGTGCTAGAGTAGGGACCACCGGGGAGCTGTTTTTT. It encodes CSARVGTTGELFF.

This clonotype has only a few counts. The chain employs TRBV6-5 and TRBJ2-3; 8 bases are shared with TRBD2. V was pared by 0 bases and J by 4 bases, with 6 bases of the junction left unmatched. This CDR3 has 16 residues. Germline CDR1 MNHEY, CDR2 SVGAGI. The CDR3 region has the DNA TGTGCCAGCAGTTACTCGTGGAAGCGGGAGCCAGATACGCAGTATTTT. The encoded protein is CASSYSWKREPDTQYF.

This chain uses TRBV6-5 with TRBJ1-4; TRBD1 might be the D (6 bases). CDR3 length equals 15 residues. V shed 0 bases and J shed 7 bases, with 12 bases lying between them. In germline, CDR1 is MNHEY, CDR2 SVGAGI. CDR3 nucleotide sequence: TGTGCCAGCAGTTACTCGGGACACCCGGGTGAAAAACTGTTTTTT. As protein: CASSYSGHPGEKLFF.

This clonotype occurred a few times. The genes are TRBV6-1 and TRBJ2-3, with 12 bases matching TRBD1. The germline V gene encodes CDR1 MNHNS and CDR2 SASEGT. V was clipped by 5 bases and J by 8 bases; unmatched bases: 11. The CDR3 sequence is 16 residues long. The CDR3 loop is CASSQTGTGGSGTQYF. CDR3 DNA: TGTGCCAGCAGTCAAACCGGGACAGGGGGCTCTGGTACGCAGTATTTT.

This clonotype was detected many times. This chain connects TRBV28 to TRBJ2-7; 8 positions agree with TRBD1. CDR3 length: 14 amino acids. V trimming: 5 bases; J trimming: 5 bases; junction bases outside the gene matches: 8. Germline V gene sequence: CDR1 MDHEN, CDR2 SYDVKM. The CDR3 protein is CASSTWTGIHEQYV. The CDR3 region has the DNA TGTGCCAGCAGTACGTGGACAGGGATCCACGAGCAGTACGTC.

CDR3 nucleotides: TGCAGTGCTAGTTGGCAGGGCTACGAGCAGTACTTC. It yields the protein CSASWQGYEQYF. The chain joins TRBV20-1 to TRBJ2-7, with D perhaps TRBD1 (5 bases). Deletions cut 3 bases from V and 3 bases from J, with 9 bases between. The CDR3 has 12 amino acids. Germline CDR1 DFQATT, CDR2 SNEGSKA (reference sequence).

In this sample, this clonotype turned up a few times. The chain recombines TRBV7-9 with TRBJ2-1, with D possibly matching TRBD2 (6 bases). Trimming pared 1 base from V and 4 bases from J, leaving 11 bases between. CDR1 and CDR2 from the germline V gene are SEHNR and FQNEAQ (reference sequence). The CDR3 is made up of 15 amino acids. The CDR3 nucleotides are TGTGCCAGCAGCTTAGAGGAGGGGTGGTACAATGAGCAGTTCTTC. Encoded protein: CASSLEEGWYNEQFF.

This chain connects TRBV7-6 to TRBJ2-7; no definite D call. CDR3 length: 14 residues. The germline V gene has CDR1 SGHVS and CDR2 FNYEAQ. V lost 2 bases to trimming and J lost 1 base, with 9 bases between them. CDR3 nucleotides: TGTGCCAGCAGCTTATTACAGCTTTCCTACGAGCAGTACTTC. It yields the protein CASSLLQLSYEQYF.

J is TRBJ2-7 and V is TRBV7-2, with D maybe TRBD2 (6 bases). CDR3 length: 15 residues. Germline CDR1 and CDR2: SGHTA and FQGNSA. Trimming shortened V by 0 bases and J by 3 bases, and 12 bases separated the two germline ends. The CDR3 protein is CASSLAGGESYEQYF. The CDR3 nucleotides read TGTGCCAGCAGCTTAGCAGGCGGGGAGAGCTACGAGCAGTACTTC.